These 27 T cell receptor beta chains originate from one sample sequenced in a study of blood T cell repertoires in COVID-19. Here immunoSEQ multiplex PCR was the method, and the copy in TCRdb shows in-frame clones only, minus some. The top ten clones hold roughly 4.1% of a sample with 300,000 to 400,000 clones, roughly 90% of them seen once. The material sequenced was peripheral blood. The origin of the receptors is a woman aged 45-65 years with active or convalescent COVID-19.

V gene TRBV10-3 combines with J gene TRBJ1-2, with a weak D call TRBD1 (5 bases). This CDR3 region has 13 residues. In germline, CDR1 is ENHRY, CDR2 SYGVKD. The V end was cut by 6 bases, the J end by 5 bases, with 13 bases between. The CDR3 DNA reads as TGTGCCATCAGCGGCAGGGAGGCATATGGCTACACCTTC. It encodes CAISGREAYGYTF.

The rearrangement joins TRBV7-3 to TRBJ2-2; tentative D call: TRBD2 (5 bases). The CDR3 sequence is 17 residues long. V dropped 0 bases and J dropped 7 bases, with 18 bases sitting between them. Germline-derived CDR1 and CDR2 are SGHTA and FQGTGA. The CDR3 DNA reads as TGTGCCAGCAGCTTAACGCGTCTAGCCCAAACGGGCGGGGAGCTGTTTTTT. Residues: CASSLTRLAQTGGELFF.

This clone was seen once. The rearrangement joins TRBV6-5 to TRBJ1-1, with D tentatively TRBD1 (5 bases). Per germline, CDR1 MNHEY and CDR2 SVGAGI. The V end lost 3 bases, the J end lost 1 base, and 12 bases lay between the germline ends. CDR3 length: 15 amino acids. The CDR3 DNA reads as TGTGCCAGCAGTTATCGAGGTGGGGCGAACACTGAAGCTTTCTTT. It yields the protein CASSYRGGANTEAFF.

This clone was picked up a small number of times. The chain employs TRBV28 and TRBJ1-5; D not resolved. Germline V gene sequence: CDR1 MDHEN, CDR2 SYDVKM. Trimming removed 5 bases from V and 7 bases from J, with 12 bases in between. CDR3 length: 13 amino acids. The CDR3 nucleotides are TGTGCCAGCAGTCCCTCCCCGGGGCAGCCCCAGCATTTT. Translating it yields CASSPSPGQPQHF.

CDR3 sequence reads: CASSSFGTPYEQYF. The CDR3 nucleotides are TGTGCCAGCAGCTCCTTCGGTACTCCCTACGAGCAGTACTTC. The chain joins TRBV7-2 to TRBJ2-7; D call uncertain. Germline loops: CDR1 SGHTA, CDR2 FQGNSA. V was shortened by 4 bases and J by 2 bases, with 12 bases between the two germline ends. This CDR3 is 14 amino acids long.

The chain has TRBV12-3 or TRBV12-4 and TRBJ1-1; D ambiguous. The CDR3 is 10 residues long. The ends were cut back, 6 bases at V and 8 bases at J, with 7 bases in the middle. The chain's CDR3 is CASRSSEAFF. The CDR3 bases are TGTGCCAGCAGATCATCCGAAGCTTTCTTT.

With respect to this clone: Germline is not matched at one junction end, which may reflect a read error. The J gene is TRBJ2-1, the V gene TRBV7-7, with TRBD2 matching 10 bases. This CDR3 has 15 amino acids. Germline lookup yields CDR1 SSHAT and CDR2 FNYEAQ (reference sequence). CDR3 sequence reads: CASSPGLAPGNEQFF. In DNA form, the CDR3 reads TGTGCTAGCAGCCCGGGACTAGCGCCCGGCAATGAGCAGTTCTTC.

The chain is built from TRBV27 and TRBJ1-2, with TRBD1 identical over 7 bases. The length of the CDR3 is 13 residues. Trimming at V came to 8 bases and at J to 7 bases, leaving 10 bases not matched to a gene. Germline V gene lookup returns CDR1 MNHEY and CDR2 SMNVEV (reference sequence). The CDR3 coding sequence is TGTGCCAGCTTGAAGACAGGGCAGAGTGGCTACACCTTC. Translating gives CASLKTGQSGYTF.

This chain uses TRBV7-3 with TRBJ2-2, with 7 bases that match TRBD2. The CDR3 length is 16 residues. Germline values: CDR1 SGHTA, CDR2 FQGTGA. The junction had 7 bases not matched to a gene; V was cut back by 2 bases and J by 4 bases. The CDR3 loop is CASSLLGVAGTGELFF. The CDR3 region has the DNA TGTGCCAGCAGCTTATTAGGAGTAGCGGGCACCGGGGAGCTGTTTTTT.

The rearrangement links TRBV15 to TRBJ2-1; D not certain. V lost 0 bases and J 0 bases, leaving 9 bases between the germline ends. CDR1 is LNHNV and CDR2 is YYDKDF in the germline V gene (reference sequence). The CDR3 contains 16 residues. The CDR3 sequence is CATSRDRLTSYNEQFF. The CDR3 nucleotides are TGTGCCACCAGCAGAGACCGACTTACCTCCTACAATGAGCAGTTCTTC.

The CDR3 here is CASISVDRGGGEQYF. The CDR3 nucleotides read TGCGCCAGCATTTCAGTTGACAGGGGTGGGGGCGAGCAGTACTTC. The V and J genes are TRBV10-1 and TRBJ2-7, with 8 bases lining up with TRBD1. The germline V gene has CDR1 WNHNN and CDR2 SYGVQD (reference sequence). This CDR3 has 15 residues. J was trimmed by 6 bases and V by 7 bases; bases with no gene match: 14.

This sequence joins TRBV18 and TRBJ2-1; D is perhaps TRBD2 (5 bases). CDR1 is KGHSH, CDR2 LQKENI, per germline. The V gene lost 4 bases and the J gene lost 5 bases, with 12 bases spanning the gap. The CDR3 extends over 14 amino acids. The CDR3 sequence: CASSRSGINNEQFF. CDR3 DNA: TGTGCCAGCTCACGATCGGGGATTAACAATGAGCAGTTCTTC.

The chain has TRBV7-2 and TRBJ1-2; possibly TRBD1 for D (5 bases). This CDR3 is built from 16 residues. Germline V gives CDR1 SGHTA, CDR2 FQGNSA. With 2 bases removed from V and 6 bases from J, the gap between germline ends came to 19 bases. CDR3 bases: TGTGCCAGCAGCTTAATGATAGGACTAGAAGGGGATGGCTACACCTTC. Translation: CASSLMIGLEGDGYTF.

This CDR3 is CAIRRTADNSPLHF. The CDR3 DNA sequence: TGTGCCATCAGAAGGACAGCTGATAATTCACCCCTCCACTTT. The chain has TRBV10-3 and TRBJ1-6, with D possibly being TRBD1 (6 bases). CDR1 and CDR2 from the germline V gene are ENHRY and SYGVKD. This CDR3 is built from 14 residues. V was pared by 6 bases and J by 5 bases, with 11 bases between.

V is TRBV12-3 or TRBV12-4 and J is TRBJ1-1; D is unclear. This CDR3 contains 11 residues. V dropped 2 bases and J dropped 11 bases, with 9 bases sitting between them. This CDR3 is CASSLNIAAFF. DNA of the CDR3: TGTGCCAGCAGTTTAAATATCGCGGCTTTCTTT.

The rearrangement uses TRBV5-6 and TRBJ1-1, with 7 bases fitting TRBD1. Germline lookup yields CDR1 SGHDT and CDR2 YYEEEE. With 3 bases clipped from V and 3 bases from J, the junction kept 17 bases outside the gene matches. This CDR3 has 18 residues. This chain's CDR3 is CASSSLQGVDIRYTEAFF. The CDR3 bases are TGTGCCAGCAGCTCACTCCAGGGGGTAGACATTAGGTACACTGAAGCTTTCTTT.

This rearrangement joins TRBV7-9 to TRBJ1-1, with 9 positions matching TRBD1. The germline CDR1 and CDR2 sequences are SEHNR and FQNEAQ (reference sequence). The CDR3 consists of 11 residues. Trimming removed 8 bases from V and 5 bases from J; junction bases left unmatched: 0. The CDR3 DNA sequence: TGTGCCAGCGGGACAGGGACTGAAGCTTTCTTT. It encodes CASGTGTEAFF.

This clone is a singleton in its sample. The chain employs TRBV7-2 and TRBJ2-1; TRBD2 matches 11 bases. The junction had 15 bases not matched to a gene; V was cut back by 5 bases and J by 9 bases. Per the germline V gene, CDR1 is SGHTA and CDR2 is FQGNSA. The CDR3 covers 17 residues. The CDR3 bases are TGTGCCAGCAGCCCCCCCGGGGTAGCGGGGGGGCGGGGTGAGCAGTTCTTC. Protein product: CASSPPGVAGGRGEQFF.

This clone came up once. The chain carries TRBV27 and TRBJ2-7; D possibly corresponds to TRBD2 (7 bases). CDR1 and CDR2 (germline): MNHEY, SMNVEV (reference sequence). The ends were cut back, 5 bases at V and 3 bases at J, with 23 bases in the middle. This CDR3 is built from 17 residues. The CDR3 spells CASSLRPQREGDYEQYF. The CDR3 coding sequence is TGTGCCAGCAGTCTTCGGCCACAGAGGGAGGGGGACTACGAGCAGTACTTC.

This clone was detected only once. The chain employs TRBV3-1 (or the pseudogene TRBV3-2) and TRBJ1-2; 7 bases match TRBD1. This CDR3 has 15 residues. V lost 3 bases, J lost 2 bases, and 6 bases stayed unmatched. Germline V gives CDR1 LGHDT, CDR2 YNNKEL (reference sequence). CDR3 region: CASSQLGQRNYGYTF. In DNA, the CDR3 is TGTGCCAGCAGCCAGTTGGGACAGCGCAACTATGGCTACACCTTC.

This sequence joins TRBV25-1 and TRBJ2-3, with D perhaps matching TRBD2 (5 bases). The CDR3 consists of 16 residues. Germline V CDR1 and CDR2: MGHDK, SYGVNS. Trimming removed 1 base from V and 0 bases from J, with 11 bases in between. The CDR3 nucleotides read TGTGCCAGCAGTGAATCGTTAGCGATAAGCACAGATACGCAGTATTTT. Translating it yields CASSESLAISTDTQYF.

The chain is built from TRBV7-2 and TRBJ2-7; the match to TRBD1 covers 7 bases. CDR3 length: 13 residues. V shed 7 bases, J shed 6 bases, and the junction held 9 bases outside the gene matches. Germline V gene lookup returns CDR1 SGHTA and CDR2 FQGNSA. The CDR3 region has the DNA TGTGCCAGCATGCAGACAGGGATGGGCGAGCAGTACTTC. Translated, it gives CASMQTGMGEQYF.

The chain carries TRBV11-1 and TRBJ1-6; maybe TRBD1 (5 bases). The CDR3 consists of 14 residues. Germline V gene sequence: CDR1 SGHAT, CDR2 FQDESV (reference sequence). V gave up 5 bases and J gave up 5 bases, with 10 bases separating them. The CDR3 DNA reads TGTGCCAGCAGCAAGCGGGGGAATAATTCACCCCTCCACTTT. Its protein product is CASSKRGNNSPLHF.

The J gene is TRBJ2-1, the V gene TRBV9, with 11 bases fitting TRBD2. CDR3 length: 17 amino acids. CDR1 SGDLS and CDR2 YYNGEE come from the germline V gene. With 4 bases clipped from V and 4 bases from J, the junction kept 10 bases outside the gene matches. The CDR3 sequence: CASSPGGGTSGYNEQFF. Written as DNA, the CDR3 is TGTGCCAGCAGCCCCGGCGGTGGGACTAGCGGATACAATGAGCAGTTCTTC.

The V gene is TRBV19, the J gene TRBJ2-1; 9 bases are a match to TRBD1. V dropped 6 bases and J dropped 7; count of bases not matched to a gene: 7. The CDR3 extends over 14 amino acids. In germline, CDR1 is LNHDA, CDR2 SQIVND (reference sequence). The CDR3 protein is CASSPGQGLNEQFF. For the CDR3, the DNA is TGTGCCAGTAGCCCGGGACAGGGATTAAATGAGCAGTTCTTC.

The gene calls are TRBV7-2 and TRBJ2-6; TRBD2 is a possible D gene (5 bases). The CDR3 contains 18 residues. The germline V gene has CDR1 SGHTA and CDR2 FQGNSA. Trimming stripped 5 bases from V and 0 bases from J, with 17 bases between. The CDR3 loop is CASSGYPSRLSGANVLTF. CDR3 nucleotide sequence: TGTGCCAGCAGCGGTTACCCTAGCCGGCTCTCTGGGGCCAACGTCCTGACTTTC.

The chain uses TRBV7-3 and TRBJ2-3; no clear D. Trimming stripped 2 bases from V and 6 bases from J, with 12 bases between. The CDR3 totals 14 residues. Germline V gene lookup returns CDR1 SGHTA and CDR2 FQGTGA. The CDR3: CASSLSKLSDTQYF. As DNA, the CDR3 is TGTGCCAGCAGCTTATCTAAGCTTTCCGATACGCAGTATTTT.